Listed here are 28 T cell receptor beta chains from one sample, sequenced in a study of T-cell memory formation after mild COVID-19. Each CDR3 protein gets one entry after TCRdb re-called the 5' RACE reads with MiXCR. This repertoire shows roughly 100,000 distinct CDR3 sequences, 15% to 20% found once; its top ten account for around 28%. Sequencing was carried out using PBMCs or a T cell subset sorted from them (not recorded which). Every receptor here comes from an adult woman who had mild COVID-19 (a few samples of this study predate the infection). Cell type and time point are not known.

There are a few counts of this clonotype. V and J are TRBV7-9 and TRBJ2-5, with D unclear. The V end was cut by 3 bases, the J end by 1 base, with 6 bases between. There are 13 residues in the CDR3. Germline V gives CDR1 SEHNR, CDR2 FQNEAQ (reference sequence). CDR3 amino acids: CASSFASQETQYF. CDR3 in DNA: TGTGCCAGCAGCTTTGCCAGCCAAGAGACCCAGTACTTC.

V is TRBV4-3 and J is TRBJ2-2; 10 bases match TRBD2. Germline lookup yields CDR1 LGHNA and CDR2 YSLEER. Losses at the gene ends were 0 bases for V and 5 bases for J; bases not matched to a gene: 12. The CDR3 runs to 19 residues. The CDR3 reads CASSQDRFSGRSDTGELFF. CDR3 DNA: TGCGCCAGCAGCCAAGACAGGTTTAGCGGGAGGAGTGATACCGGGGAGCTGTTTTTT.

The chain's CDR3 is CASSRGTSGYEQYF. Written as DNA, the CDR3 is TGTGCCAGCTCACGCGGGACTAGTGGGTACGAGCAGTACTTC. The chain uses TRBV18 and TRBJ2-7; 8 nucleotides match TRBD2. Trimming removed 4 bases from V and 4 bases from J; junction bases left unmatched: 6. Germline V gene lookup returns CDR1 KGHSH and CDR2 LQKENI. The CDR3 has 14 residues.

This clonotype was detected only a few times. The rearrangement links TRBV9 to TRBJ2-3, with unresolved D. The length of the CDR3 is 12 residues. Trimming stripped 0 bases from V and 8 bases from J, with 7 bases between. Germline CDR1 is SGDLS and CDR2 is YYNGEE. The CDR3 DNA sequence: TGTGCCAGCAGCGTAGAAGGAAGTACGCAGTATTTT. Its protein product is CASSVEGSTQYF.

The sample holds a few counts of this clonotype. The gene calls are TRBV6-5 and TRBJ1-5, with TRBD1 identical over 9 bases. With V trimmed by 5 bases and J by 1 base, 9 bases remained unmatched. This CDR3 is 17 amino acids long. The V gene's germline CDR1 is MNHEY and CDR2 SVGAGI. CDR3 protein: CASSASDRGGSNQPQHF. The CDR3 DNA is TGTGCCAGCAGTGCGTCCGACAGGGGGGGGAGCAATCAGCCCCAGCATTTT.

The count of this clonotype is one. J is TRBJ2-5 and V is TRBV6-6, with TRBD1 matching 7 bases. CDR1 is MNHNY and CDR2 is SVGAGI in the germline V gene (reference sequence). This CDR3 spans 15 amino acids. V shed 0 bases and J 1 base; nucleotides not matched to a gene: 2. The CDR3 spells CASSYSGTAQETQYF. Here the CDR3 DNA reads TGTGCCAGCAGTTACTCCGGGACAGCCCAAGAGACCCAGTACTTC.

There are a few counts of this clonotype. This sequence joins TRBV20-1 and TRBJ1-1; D possibly corresponds to TRBD1 (6 bases). V was trimmed by 2 bases and J by 1 base, leaving 14 bases between them. The CDR3 is 15 amino acids. Germline CDR1 DFQATT, CDR2 SNEGSKA (reference sequence). The CDR3 spells CSARNGKGENTEAFF. CDR3 sequence (DNA): TGCAGTGCTAGAAATGGGAAGGGGGAGAACACTGAAGCTTTCTTT.

This clonotype was picked up a small number of times. This chain connects TRBV7-9 to TRBJ2-1; TRBD1 is a possible D gene (5 bases). CDR1 SEHNR and CDR2 FQNEAQ come from the germline V gene (reference sequence). CDR3 size: 13 residues. Trimming took 3 bases from V and 5 from J, leaving 8 bases between them. CDR3 protein: CASSFGAHNEQFF. The CDR3 bases are TGTGCCAGCAGCTTTGGGGCCCACAATGAGCAGTTCTTC.

This clonotype occurred a few times. The chain links TRBV7-2 to TRBJ2-1; the D gene is possibly TRBD1 (6 bases). Trimming took off 5 bases at V and 8 bases at J, with 16 bases between the two ends. Germline lookup yields CDR1 SGHTA and CDR2 FQGNSA. The CDR3 length is 14 residues. This chain's CDR3 is CASSPILTGHEQFF. In nucleotides, the CDR3 is TGTGCCAGCAGCCCGATACTGACAGGTCATGAGCAGTTCTTC.

In its sample, this clonotype was seen a few times. The rearrangement uses TRBV29-1 and TRBJ1-1; a weak D match, TRBD1 (6 bases). The CDR3 spans 13 residues. Germline CDR1 SQVTM, CDR2 ANQGSEA. V dropped 3 bases and J dropped 1 base, with 9 bases sitting between them. Written as DNA, the CDR3 is TGCAGCGTTGAGGGGGGGCAGAACACTGAAGCTTTCTTT. Its translation: CSVEGGQNTEAFF.

The chain carries TRBV5-8 and TRBJ2-5; D gene unclear. The CDR3 extends over 17 amino acids. The V and J ends lost 0 bases and 5 bases respectively, with 20 bases between them. The germline V gene encodes CDR1 SGHTS and CDR2 YDEGEE. The CDR3 nucleotides read TGTGCCAGCAGCTTGGATTCAGAGGCCCGTGCTGGGGAGACCCAGTACTTC. It yields the protein CASSLDSEARAGETQYF.

This chain connects TRBV4-1 to TRBJ2-7; 7 positions agree with TRBD1. V shed 4 bases and J 4 bases; nucleotides not matched to a gene: 13. CDR3 length equals 16 residues. From germline, CDR1 is MGHRA and CDR2 YSYEKL. The DNA of the CDR3 is TGCGCCAGCAGCCGGCCGAGACAGGGTTCCGAGTACGAGCAGTACTTC. Translating gives CASSRPRQGSEYEQYF.

V usage is TRBV5-1 and J usage is TRBJ2-5; TRBD2 is a possible D gene (5 bases). The V end was cut by 2 bases, the J end by 1 base, with 9 bases between. Germline CDR1 is SGHRS and CDR2 is YFSETQ. The CDR3 has 14 amino acids. CDR3 amino acids: CASSFRTPQETQYF. DNA for the CDR3: TGCGCCAGCAGCTTTCGGACTCCCCAAGAGACCCAGTACTTC.

About this clonotype: Its ends do not fully match the called genes, so a read error is possible. The chain couples TRBV29-1 to TRBJ2-1; D assignment may be TRBD1 or TRBD2 (7 bases each). Looked up from germline, CDR1 is SQVTM and CDR2 is ANQGSEA. The CDR3 length is 14 residues. This CDR3 is CSVQEARGGNEQFF. DNA of the CDR3: TGCAGCGTTCAAGAGGCCAGGGGGGGCAATGAGCAGTTCTTC.

This clonotype occurred a few times. The CDR3 nucleotides are TGTGCCAGCAGTTTGATATTTGGGACAGGGGACGAGCAGTACTTC. Translating gives CASSLIFGTGDEQYF. The V and J genes are TRBV6-2 or TRBV6-3 and TRBJ2-7; 10 bases line up with TRBD1. Germline V gene sequence: CDR1 MNHEY, CDR2 SVGEGT. The CDR3 has 15 amino acids. The V and J ends lost 4 bases and 5 bases, in that order; junction bases with no gene match: 8.

This clonotype was counted ten times or more. The chain has TRBV15 and TRBJ2-3, with a tentative D call TRBD2 (6 bases). Germline CDR1 LNHNV, CDR2 YYDKDF (reference sequence). The CDR3 has 14 residues. Trimming cost V 3 bases and J 1 base, with 8 bases left between them. DNA for the CDR3: TGTGCCACCAGCAGGCGGGGAGGCACAGATACGCAGTATTTT. It is translated as CATSRRGGTDTQYF.

This clonotype was picked up many times. V is TRBV5-1 and J is TRBJ2-7; the D is unclear. The germline V gene encodes CDR1 SGHRS and CDR2 YFSETQ. The germline V and J ends were trimmed by 0 bases and 0 bases, with 4 bases remaining between them. The CDR3 has 13 amino acids. CDR3: CASSLDLSYEQYF. Here the CDR3 DNA reads TGCGCCAGCAGCTTGGACCTCTCCTACGAGCAGTACTTC.

The gene calls are TRBV27 and TRBJ1-6; D remains unclear. This CDR3 spans 13 amino acids. V lost 6 bases to trimming and J lost 9 bases, with 12 bases between them. Germline CDR1 and CDR2: MNHEY and SMNVEV (reference sequence). The CDR3 here is CASSYSDTSPLHF. As DNA, the CDR3 is TGTGCCAGCAGCTACTCCGACACTTCACCCCTCCACTTT.

V is TRBV20-1 and J is TRBJ1-3; D gene ambiguous. Germline V gene data show CDR1 as DFQATT and CDR2 as SNEGSKA (reference sequence). This CDR3 spans 14 amino acids. The V end was cut by 0 bases, the J end by 3 bases, with 9 bases between. In nucleotides, the CDR3 is TGCAGTGCTAGAGATGTGACACTTGGAAACACCATATATTTT. This gives the protein CSARDVTLGNTIYF.

V gene TRBV27 combines with J gene TRBJ2-7; 8 bases are a match to TRBD1. The germline gives CDR1 MNHEY, CDR2 SMNVEV (reference sequence). The CDR3 extends over 14 amino acids. V gave up 6 bases and J gave up 3 bases; unmatched junction bases: 7. The CDR3 DNA sequence: TGTGCCAGCAGCGTCGACAGGGGCCGCTACGAGCAGTACTTC. This encodes CASSVDRGRYEQYF.

This clonotype was picked up many times. The rearrangement joins TRBV5-1 to TRBJ2-1, with D possibly being TRBD2 (6 bases). V was pared by 4 bases and J by 2 bases, with 19 bases between. This CDR3 spans 17 amino acids. Looked up from germline, CDR1 is SGHRS and CDR2 is YFSETQ. CDR3 coding DNA: TGCGCCAGCAGCCCAGAGGTCTCGGGAGTGGCCTACAATGAGCAGTTCTTC. Amino acid sequence: CASSPEVSGVAYNEQFF.

The sample holds a few counts of this clonotype. This rearrangement joins TRBV4-2 to TRBJ2-1; 7 nucleotides align to TRBD2. The CDR3 consists of 16 residues. Germline V gene lookup returns CDR1 LGHNA and CDR2 YNFKEQ. J was trimmed by 9 bases and V by 0 bases; bases with no gene match: 11. CDR3 coding DNA: TGTGCCAGCAGCCAAGATTGGGGGACTACCTTCGGTGAGCAGTTCTTC. Its translation: CASSQDWGTTFGEQFF.

The chain uses TRBV29-1 and TRBJ2-1, with no clear D. The CDR3 extends over 11 amino acids. Germline values: CDR1 SQVTM, CDR2 ANQGSEA. V lost 1 base and J lost 7, with 5 bases in between. Written as DNA, the CDR3 is TGCAGCGTTGAAGGCAATAATGAGCAGTTCTTC. This gives the protein CSVEGNNEQFF.

The chain couples TRBV6-2 or TRBV6-3 to TRBJ2-3, with 7 nucleotides matching TRBD1. Germline CDR1 MNHEY, CDR2 SVGEGT. The J segment lost 1 base and the V segment lost 2 bases, leaving 18 bases of the junction unmatched. The CDR3 has 20 residues. Written as DNA, the CDR3 is TGTGCCAGCAGTTACAAAAGAAAGACGGACAGGCCATCGCGCACAGATACGCAGTATTTT. Translation: CASSYKRKTDRPSRTDTQYF.

This clonotype showed up many times. The chain joins TRBV29-1 to TRBJ2-7; 10 bases are shared with TRBD2. The CDR3 length is 16 residues. Germline values: CDR1 SQVTM, CDR2 ANQGSEA. Germline trimming cut 3 bases from V and 0 bases from J; bases unmatched to any gene: 8. CDR3 DNA: TGCAGCGTTGATGAGTGGACTAGCGGTAGCTCCTACGAGCAGTACTTC. The encoded protein is CSVDEWTSGSSYEQYF.

V and J are TRBV7-3 and TRBJ2-1; D is perhaps TRBD2 (6 bases). The V gene's germline CDR1 is SGHTA and CDR2 FQGTGA. The CDR3 length is 17 residues. Trimming took off 2 bases at V and 0 bases at J, with 14 bases between the two ends. Written as DNA, the CDR3 is TGTGCCAGCAGCTTAGGGCGGGGTGATAGCTCCTACAATGAGCAGTTCTTC. Translation gives CASSLGRGDSSYNEQFF.

This clonotype appeared a single time. The J gene is TRBJ2-5, the V gene TRBV7-9, with D unresolved. This CDR3 contains 14 residues. Trimming cost V 1 base and J 4 bases, with 10 bases left between them. Germline-derived CDR1 and CDR2 are SEHNR and FQNEAQ (reference sequence). The CDR3 loop reads CASSLDNSGETQYF. In DNA form, the CDR3 reads TGTGCCAGCAGCTTAGACAACTCCGGAGAGACCCAGTACTTC.

The J gene is TRBJ2-7, the V gene TRBV11-1, with 8 nucleotides matching TRBD2. Trimming at V came to 7 bases and at J to 6 bases, leaving 35 bases not matched to a gene. This CDR3 spans 22 amino acids. Germline V gives CDR1 SGHAT, CDR2 FQDESV (reference sequence). The CDR3 DNA reads TGTGCCAGCACCTTTAAGGCAGCGGGAGAGAAATCATCGGGCCAACAGAGAGGCGAGCAGTACTTC. It is translated as CASTFKAAGEKSSGQQRGEQYF.